A single sample gave rise to the 22 T cell receptor beta chains below, sequenced in a study of T cell changes during pregnancy in multiple sclerosis. Produced via immunoSEQ multiplex PCR; TCRdb's table is partial and in-frame only. The table records 55,000 to 75,000 clones, around nine tenths of them present only once. The sequencing used peripheral blood, collected in the third trimester of pregnancy. The receptors were sampled from a female donor in good health, enrolled as a control in a pregnancy study.

The gene calls are TRBV11-2 and TRBJ1-2, with TRBD1 as a possible D gene (6 bases). The CDR3 has 12 amino acids. V was cut by 5 bases and J by 8 bases, with 12 bases left in between. CDR1 SGHAT and CDR2 FQNNGV come from the germline V gene. The chain's CDR3 is CASSQQGLGYTF. The CDR3 region has the DNA TGTGCCAGCAGCCAACAGGGTCTGGGCTACACCTTC.

The J gene is TRBJ2-6, the V gene TRBV18; D perhaps matches TRBD2 (5 bases). Deletions cut 6 bases from V and 0 bases from J, with 12 bases between. Germline CDR1 KGHSH, CDR2 LQKENI. This CDR3 has 16 amino acids. The CDR3 bases are TGTGCCAGCTCCTCCGGACTGTCCTCTGGGGCCAACGTCCTGACTTTC. It is translated as CASSSGLSSGANVLTF.

The chain uses TRBV6-6 and TRBJ1-2; TRBD1 matches 8 bases. V lost 7 bases and J lost 7; bases outside the gene matches: 8. The germline gives CDR1 MNHNY, CDR2 SVGAGI (reference sequence). The CDR3 length is 13 residues. For the CDR3, the DNA is TGTGCCAGCAACGGGCAGGGGGCCACTGGCTACACCTTC. Amino acids: CASNGQGATGYTF.

The sample holds a few counts of this clone. V usage is TRBV19 and J usage is TRBJ1-5; D gene uncertain. The germline V gene encodes CDR1 LNHDA and CDR2 SQIVND (reference sequence). The CDR3 consists of 15 residues. V lost 7 bases, J lost 5 bases, and 18 bases lay in between. The DNA for the CDR3 is TGTGCCAGTACCGCCGCGGATGTGAACTATCAGCCCCAGCATTTT. Protein: CASTAADVNYQPQHF. The full variable domain, with the rest looked up from reference TRBV19 and TRBJ1-5, is DGGITQSPKYLFRKEGQNVTLSCEQNLNHDAMYWYRQDPGQGLRLIYYSQIVNDFQKGDIAEGYSVSREKKESFPLTVTSAQKNPTAFYLCASTAADVNYQPQHFGDGTRLSIL.

The chain links TRBV5-1 to TRBJ1-2; unclear D gene. Germline V gene sequence: CDR1 SGHRS, CDR2 YFSETQ. The CDR3 totals 13 residues. Deletions cut 3 bases from V and 6 bases from J, with 12 bases between. The CDR3 protein is CASSSGGLNGYTF. Here the CDR3 DNA reads TGCGCCAGCAGCTCTGGAGGGCTGAATGGCTACACCTTC. Together with reference TRBV5-1 and TRBJ1-2, the CDR3 gives the full variable domain: KAGVTQTPRYLIKTRGQQVTLSCSPISGHRSVSWYQQTPGQGLQFLFEYFSETQRNKGNFPGRFSGRQFSNSRSEMNVSTLELGDSALYLCASSSGGLNGYTFGSGTRLTVV.

The chain uses TRBV28 and TRBJ1-1; D is undetermined. This CDR3 has 12 residues. Germline assignment: CDR1 MDHEN and CDR2 SYDVKM. V shed 7 bases and J shed 4 bases, with 10 bases lying between them. CDR3 amino acids: CASTSGSTEAFF. In DNA, the CDR3 is TGTGCCAGCACCTCGGGGTCCACTGAAGCTTTCTTT.

This chain connects TRBV15 to TRBJ1-4; 8 bases match TRBD1. V was pared by 4 bases and J by 6 bases, with 4 bases of the junction left unmatched. The CDR3 extends over 14 amino acids. CDR1 LNHNV and CDR2 YYDKDF come from the germline V gene (reference sequence). The CDR3 DNA reads TGTGCCACCAGCATGACAGGGGACGATGAAAAACTGTTTTTT. Its protein is CATSMTGDDEKLFF.

This chain connects TRBV30 to TRBJ1-4; TRBD1 matches 8 bases. Germline values: CDR1 GTSNPN, CDR2 SVGIG (reference sequence). J lost 5 bases, V lost 3 bases, and 8 bases had no gene match. This CDR3 has 15 amino acids. CDR3 bases: TGTGCCTGGAGCGCCCCGGGGACAGGCAATGAAAAACTGTTTTTT. Its translation is CAWSAPGTGNEKLFF.

CDR3 sequence reads: CASSQVAGEGEAFF. For the CDR3, the DNA is TGTGCCAGCAGCCAAGTTGCGGGGGAGGGTGAAGCTTTCTTT. The chain combines TRBV4-2 with TRBJ1-1; the D gene is possibly TRBD1 (5 bases). The CDR3 totals 14 residues. V was pared by 1 base and J by 7 bases, with 13 bases between. In germline, CDR1 is LGHNA, CDR2 YNFKEQ.

The chain uses TRBV9 and TRBJ2-2; 8 positions match TRBD2. CDR1 SGDLS and CDR2 YYNGEE come from the germline V gene. The CDR3 is 16 residues long. J lost 4 bases, V lost 0 bases, and 5 bases had no gene match. The CDR3 bases are TGTGCCAGCAGCGTAGGGAGCGGGGGTGGCACCGGGGAGCTGTTTTTT. As protein: CASSVGSGGGTGELFF. The variable domain in full, with the rest retrieved from reference TRBV9 and TRBJ2-2, is DSGVTQTPKHLITATGQRVTLRCSPRSGDLSVYWYQQSLDQGLQFLIQYYNGEERAKGNILERFSAQQFPDLHSELNLSSLELGDSALYFCASSVGSGGGTGELFFGEGSRLTVL.

This sequence joins TRBV4-3 and TRBJ1-6; no firm D call. Germline CDR1 is LGHNA and CDR2 is YSLEER. The CDR3 consists of 13 residues. Deletions cut 2 bases from V and 10 bases from J, with 9 bases between. The CDR3 nucleotides read TGCGCCAGCAGCCAACGACCGGGGTCACCCCTCCACTTT. Its protein is CASSQRPGSPLHF.

A note on this clone: The junction does not match germline at one end; this may be a read error. The chain uses TRBV6-4 and TRBJ2-2, with D tentatively TRBD1 (6 bases). The germline gives CDR1 MRHNA, CDR2 SNTAGT. The CDR3 is 15 residues long. Written as DNA, the CDR3 is TGTGCCAGCAGTGAGGGGGCCTCGAATACCGGGGAGCTGTTTTTT. This codes for CASSEGASNTGELFF.

The rearrangement uses TRBV18 and TRBJ1-2; 8 bases agree with TRBD1. Per the germline V gene, CDR1 is KGHSH and CDR2 is LQKENI. The V gene end was trimmed by 6 bases and the J gene end by 6 bases; junction bases not matched to a gene: 9. There are 14 residues in the CDR3. The CDR3 spells CASSPDREGNGYTF. The CDR3 DNA sequence: TGTGCCAGCTCCCCGGACAGGGAGGGTAATGGCTACACCTTC.

The genes are TRBV7-3 and TRBJ2-1; TRBD2 aligns across 8 bases. The germline V gene has CDR1 SGHTA and CDR2 FQGTGA. V lost 5 bases and J lost 4; bases outside the gene matches: 7. The CDR3 runs 15 residues. The CDR3 DNA reads TGTGCCAGCAGCCCGACTGCGGGGGGTTACAATGAGCAGTTCTTC. Residues: CASSPTAGGYNEQFF.

The chain recombines TRBV10-3 with TRBJ1-3; unclear D gene. Per the germline V gene, CDR1 is ENHRY and CDR2 is SYGVKD. The CDR3 consists of 11 residues. V lost 4 bases and J lost 7, with 5 bases in between. CDR3: CAISARNTIYF. The CDR3 nucleotides are TGTGCCATCAGTGCCAGGAACACCATATATTTT.

This clone has a handful of counts. The chain joins TRBV11-2 to TRBJ1-6; D is uncertain. The CDR3 totals 15 residues. Germline V lookup: CDR1 SGHAT, CDR2 FQNNGV. The V end was cut by 1 base, the J end by 13 bases, with 17 bases between. The CDR3 DNA reads TGTGCCAGCAGCTTAGCATCAGGCGGGGATTTTCCCCTCCACTTT. Its translation: CASSLASGGDFPLHF.

The J gene is TRBJ1-3, the V gene TRBV7-2, with D uncertain. CDR3 length: 15 residues. V was pared by 5 bases and J by 0 bases, with 11 bases between. Germline V gene lookup returns CDR1 SGHTA and CDR2 FQGNSA. The CDR3 DNA follows: TGTGCCAGCAGCCCGTCGGGGAGCTCTGGAAACACCATATATTTT. Its translation: CASSPSGSSGNTIYF.

The chain couples TRBV6-1 to TRBJ2-2; 7 bases align to TRBD1. The germline V gene encodes CDR1 MNHNS and CDR2 SASEGT. Trimming cost V 6 bases and J 6 bases; bases outside gene matches: 4. The CDR3 totals 13 residues. CDR3 region: CASRTTGAGELFF. For the CDR3, the DNA is TGTGCCAGCAGAACTACAGGGGCCGGGGAGCTGTTTTTT.

The chain carries TRBV5-1 and TRBJ2-7, with TRBD2 matching 11 bases. There are 14 residues in the CDR3. The germline gives CDR1 SGHRS, CDR2 YFSETQ. Trimming at V came to 4 bases and at J to 6 bases, leaving 6 bases not matched to a gene. The DNA of the CDR3 is TGCGCCAGCAGCCCACTAGCGGGGGACGGCGAGCAGTACTTC. It codes for CASSPLAGDGEQYF.

The V call is TRBV14, the J call TRBJ2-1; TRBD2 matches 9 bases. Germline V lookup: CDR1 SGHDN, CDR2 FVKESK. The CDR3 loop spans 16 amino acids. Unmatched junction bases numbered 8, after V lost 1 base and J lost 7 bases. CDR3 coding DNA: TGTGCCAGCAGCCAAGCATTTGCGGGGGGGGAGAATGAGCAGTTCTTC. Amino acids: CASSQAFAGGENEQFF.

This clone has only one observation. The junction departs from the called germline gene at one end, perhaps through a read error. V usage is TRBV7-7 and J usage is TRBJ2-5, with D possibly TRBD1 on 6 matching bases. The CDR3 consists of 17 residues. The V gene's germline CDR1 is SSHAT and CDR2 FNYEAQ (reference sequence). The CDR3 sequence is CASSLSGAGRGQETQYF. CDR3 coding DNA: TGTGCTAGCAGCTTATCAGGGGCGGGTAGGGGCCAAGAGACCCAGTACTTC.

J is TRBJ1-2 and V is TRBV19, with a possible D match to TRBD1 (5 bases). From germline, CDR1 is LNHDA and CDR2 SQIVND (reference sequence). This CDR3 contains 14 residues. The germline V and J ends were trimmed by 3 bases and 1 base, with 9 bases remaining between them. CDR3 in amino acids: CASSMAGDNYGYTF. The CDR3, as DNA: TGTGCCAGTAGTATGGCGGGGGATAACTATGGCTACACCTTC.